The sequence of this TCR beta chain was determined in a study of shared clonotypes between healthy human individuals. Data came from immunoSEQ multiplex PCR; TCRdb stores just in-frame clones and leaves some out. The table has about 820,000 clones, around 93% seen once. Whole-study results and caveats: Clonotype sharing across donors was expected to vary with sequencing depth.

Selected positively for CCR7 and CD45RO-negative, naive CD8 cells excluded terminally differentiated effector memory CD45RA+ cells. All participating donors were Caucasian adults from Nashville, Tennessee. Regarding this clone: Its target is not known.

Material for sequencing was naive CD8+ T cells sorted from blood. This clonotype was sampled from a man aged 25 to 40 in good health.

Written as DNA, the CDR3 is TGCGCCAGCAGCCAACGCCCGAGAGAGAACACTGAAGCTTTCTTT. It is translated as CASSQRPRENTEAFF. This chain connects TRBV4-3 to TRBJ1-1; D gene ambiguous. V was trimmed by 2 bases and J by 1 base, leaving 11 bases between them. CDR3 length equals 15 residues. The V gene's germline CDR1 is LGHNA and CDR2 YSLEER.